This TCR beta chain emerged from a study of identical twins. Germline V gene sequence: CDR1 SGHDT, CDR2 YYEEEE. Trimming pared 4 bases from V and 1 base from J, leaving 9 bases between. The CDR3 runs to 14 residues. Carrying unique molecular identifiers, the cDNA also gained a universal primer site through template switching. TCRdb reanalysed the 5' RACE reads using MiXCR and keeps one entry per CDR3 protein. The sample contains hundreds of thousands of distinct CDR3 sequences, just over 7% of which appear only once. These same data were also listed under a study on yellow fever vaccine responses in identical twins.

The clonotype was recovered from a woman under 30 in good health. The V gene is TRBV5-6, the J gene TRBJ1-5, with D uncertain. Sequenced material: PBMCs. This chain's CDR3 is CASSPSGSNQPQHF. CDR3 nucleotides: TGTGCCAGCAGCCCTTCCGGGAGCAATCAGCCCCAGCATTTT.